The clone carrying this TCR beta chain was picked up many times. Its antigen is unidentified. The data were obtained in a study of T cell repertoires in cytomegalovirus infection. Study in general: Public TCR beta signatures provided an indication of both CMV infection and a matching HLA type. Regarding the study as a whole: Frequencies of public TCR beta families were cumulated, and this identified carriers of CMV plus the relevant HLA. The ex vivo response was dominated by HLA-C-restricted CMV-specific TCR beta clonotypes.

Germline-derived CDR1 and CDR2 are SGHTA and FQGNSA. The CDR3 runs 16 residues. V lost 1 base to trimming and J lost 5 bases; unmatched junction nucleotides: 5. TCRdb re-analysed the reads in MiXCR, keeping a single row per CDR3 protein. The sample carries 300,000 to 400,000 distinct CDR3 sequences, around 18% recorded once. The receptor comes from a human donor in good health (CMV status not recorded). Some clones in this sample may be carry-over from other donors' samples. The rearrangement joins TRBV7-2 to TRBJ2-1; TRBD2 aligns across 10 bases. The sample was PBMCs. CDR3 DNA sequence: TGTGCCAGCAGCTTAGTTACAGCGGGAGGGAACAATGAGCAGTTCTTC. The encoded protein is CASSLVTAGGNNEQFF.